These 10 T cell receptor beta chains originate from one sample sequenced in a study of T-cell reconstitution after alpha-beta-depleted transplantation in children. During its preparation, the TCRbeta library received unique molecular identifiers. Each CDR3 protein gets one entry after TCRdb re-called the PCR reads with MiXCR. The sample holds 360,000 or so distinct CDR3 sequences, about 20% seen once. The sequenced sample was PBMCs from the stem cell graft donor, obtained from the stem cell graft. All receptors come from a human donor who donated a stem cell graft to a child with acute myeloid leukemia.

This clonotype has a count of ten or more. V and J are TRBV20-1 and TRBJ1-4; possible D gene TRBD1, 6 bases. V was shortened by 4 bases and J by 6 bases, with 15 bases between the two germline ends. CDR3 length: 14 amino acids. Germline V gene lookup returns CDR1 DFQATT and CDR2 SNEGSKA (reference sequence). The CDR3 DNA sequence: TGCAGTGCTACAAAGAGGGGGACTGATGAAAAACTGTTTTTT. Protein product: CSATKRGTDEKLFF.

This clonotype showed up many times. The chain carries TRBV10-3 and TRBJ2-5, with TRBD1 as a possible D gene (6 bases). This CDR3 comprises 14 residues. Between the trimmed V and J ends, which lost 4 bases and 5 bases, there was a span of 14 bases. CDR1 and CDR2 from the germline V gene are ENHRY and SYGVKD. CDR3 DNA sequence: TGTGCCATCAGTGCCGGGACAATGGGCGAGACCCAGTACTTC. Amino acids: CAISAGTMGETQYF.

The rearrangement uses TRBV5-1 and TRBJ2-3, with D possibly being TRBD2 (6 bases). The germline V and J ends were trimmed by 0 bases and 1 base, with 12 bases remaining between them. The CDR3 consists of 16 residues. CDR1 is SGHRS and CDR2 is YFSETQ in the germline V gene. Here the CDR3 reads CASSLGIADRTDTQYF. The CDR3 DNA reads TGCGCCAGCAGCTTGGGAATAGCGGATCGCACAGATACGCAGTATTTT.

This clonotype turned up a few times. The V call is TRBV28, the J call TRBJ2-3; 12 bases line up with TRBD2. The germline V gene has CDR1 MDHEN and CDR2 SYDVKM. J lost 5 bases, V lost 4 bases, and 10 bases had no gene match. The CDR3 runs 17 residues. CDR3 in amino acids: CASSYGVLAGGQDTQYF. The CDR3 DNA follows: TGTGCCAGCAGTTATGGGGTCCTAGCGGGAGGGCAAGATACGCAGTATTTT.

The V gene is TRBV12-3 or TRBV12-4, the J gene TRBJ2-7; tentatively, D is TRBD2 (5 bases). Trimming stripped 1 base from V and 5 bases from J, with 12 bases between. There are 14 residues in the CDR3. In DNA form, the CDR3 reads TGTGCCAGCAGTTTAGAGAGGAGGAGGAACGAGCAGTACTTC. Protein product: CASSLERRRNEQYF.

This chain joins TRBV20-1 and TRBJ2-7; D is undetermined. The V gene's germline CDR1 is DFQATT and CDR2 SNEGSKA (reference sequence). CDR3 length equals 13 residues. Trimming removed 5 bases from V and 7 bases from J, with 18 bases in between. CDR3 sequence: CSAYEPPQREQYF. The CDR3, as DNA: TGCAGTGCTTACGAACCCCCCCAGAGGGAGCAGTACTTC.

This chain connects TRBV6-2 or TRBV6-3 to TRBJ1-5, with D perhaps TRBD1 (6 bases). Germline loops: CDR1 MNHEY, CDR2 SVGEGT. This CDR3 has 14 amino acids. V lost 8 bases and J 6 bases, leaving 17 bases between the germline ends. The CDR3 loop is CASGGPGVTQPQHF. DNA for the CDR3: TGTGCCAGCGGGGGACCAGGGGTGACTCAGCCCCAGCATTTT.

This rearrangement joins TRBV4-3 to TRBJ2-3; possible D gene TRBD2, 5 bases. V lost 4 bases, J lost 4 bases, and 15 bases lay in between. CDR1 and CDR2 from the germline V gene are LGHNA and YSLEER. CDR3 length: 15 amino acids. The CDR3 DNA follows: TGCGCCAGCAGCCGAGGAGAGGAGGTTGCAGATACGCAGTATTTT. This translates into CASSRGEEVADTQYF.

The CDR3 here is CASSIGEETQYF. The CDR3, as DNA: TGTGCCAGCAGTATAGGGGAAGAGACCCAGTACTTC. The rearrangement links TRBV28 to TRBJ2-5; D might be TRBD1 (5 bases). V was cut by 5 bases and J by 3 bases, with 7 bases left in between. This CDR3 comprises 12 residues. The germline CDR1 and CDR2 sequences are MDHEN and SYDVKM. Complete variable domain (other parts from reference TRBV28 and TRBJ2-5): DVKVTQSSRYLVKRTGEKVFLECVQDMDHENMFWYRQDPGLGLRLIYFSYDVKMKEKGDIPEGYSVSREKKERFSLILESASTNQTSMYLCASSIGEETQYFGPGTRLLVL.

V gene TRBV12-3 or TRBV12-4 combines with J gene TRBJ1-5, with D unclear. The CDR3 is made up of 16 amino acids. Between the trimmed V and J ends, which lost 2 bases and 0 bases, there was a span of 11 bases. The CDR3 DNA reads TGTGCCAGCAGTTTACGTCGGCATCATAGCAATCAGCCCCAGCATTTT. Residues: CASSLRRHHSNQPQHF.